Below, 26 T cell receptor beta chains from the same sample are listed, as sequenced in a study of shared clonotypes between healthy human individuals (dated by TCRdb to 2018 to 2020). Libraries were constructed by the immunoSEQ multiplex PCR assay. TCRdb retrieved this table from immuneACCESS and kept in-frame rearrangements only. Not all clones are present; in checked studies, unresolved V genes account for under half, and no reason is known for the remainder. Counted in this sample were about 820,000 clones; 80% to 95% of them appeared once. The ten largest account for about 25% of the sample. CD8 naive samples were CD45RO-negative cells positively selected for CCR7, giving a CD45RA+CCR7+ population that excluded TemRA cells. The sequenced material came from naive CD8+ T cells sorted from blood. The cell subset or site label, as the study defines it: CD45RA+CCR7+. These receptors were obtained from a man in his thirties or forties in good health.

The chain combines TRBV27 with TRBJ2-2; D gene uncertain. Germline CDR1 reads MNHEY; CDR2 reads SMNVEV (reference sequence). The V end lost 3 bases, the J end lost 6 bases, and 5 bases lay between the germline ends. The CDR3 is made up of 12 amino acids. CDR3 DNA: TGTGCCAGCAGTTTCTCCTCCGGGGAGCTGTTTTTT. This codes for CASSFSSGELFF.

This clone was seen a single time. The chain employs TRBV28 and TRBJ2-1; 7 positions agree with TRBD2. The CDR3 is 16 residues long. J lost 6 bases, V lost 2 bases, and 10 bases had no gene match. Per germline, CDR1 MDHEN and CDR2 SYDVKM. The CDR3 region is CASSLRVGGPFNEQFF. Written as DNA, the CDR3 is TGTGCCAGCAGTTTACGGGTGGGAGGGCCTTTCAATGAGCAGTTCTTC.

This chain connects TRBV4-1 to TRBJ2-1, with D possibly TRBD1 on 6 matching bases. The CDR3 length is 16 residues. V was pared by 4 bases and J by 0 bases, with 13 bases between. Germline CDR1 and CDR2: MGHRA and YSYEKL. The CDR3 protein is CASSRVTGSSYNEQFF. The CDR3 DNA follows: TGCGCCAGCAGCCGAGTTACAGGGAGCTCCTACAATGAGCAGTTCTTC.

This clone was observed a few times. The V and J genes are TRBV6-6 and TRBJ2-7; no clear D gene. Germline CDR1 and CDR2: MNHNY and SVGAGI (reference sequence). This CDR3 comprises 13 residues. V dropped 7 bases and J dropped 1 base, with 11 bases sitting between them. The CDR3 region is CASTWAKSYEQYF. The CDR3 region has the DNA TGTGCCAGCACCTGGGCCAAGTCCTACGAGCAGTACTTC.

This chain connects TRBV7-8 to TRBJ2-5; possibly TRBD2 for D (7 bases). V shed 5 bases and J shed 4 bases, with 17 bases lying between them. The CDR3 contains 15 residues. Germline loops: CDR1 SGHVS, CDR2 FQNEAQ. CDR3 loop: CASSQGGGKGETQYF. Written as DNA, the CDR3 is TGTGCCAGCAGCCAAGGGGGAGGGAAGGGAGAGACCCAGTACTTC.

In DNA form, the CDR3 reads TGTGCCAGCAGTGTCAGTGAAGGGGGCACCGGGGAGCTGTTTTTT. Its translation: CASSVSEGGTGELFF. V gene TRBV6-4 combines with J gene TRBJ2-2, with a possible D match to TRBD1 (6 bases). Trimming shortened V by 4 bases and J by 4 bases, and 13 bases separated the two germline ends. The CDR3 runs to 15 residues. Germline CDR1 and CDR2: MRHNA and SNTAGT.

The chain has TRBV14 and TRBJ2-7; D gene uncertain. The V gene's germline CDR1 is SGHDN and CDR2 FVKESK. The CDR3 is 16 residues long. V lost 2 bases and J lost 0, with 14 bases in between. DNA for the CDR3: TGTGCCAGCAGCCAAAGGCGGCAGTACAGCTCCTACGAGCAGTACTTC. Translating gives CASSQRRQYSSYEQYF.

The chain has TRBV6-1 and TRBJ2-7; possibly TRBD2 for D (5 bases). The germline V gene has CDR1 MNHNS and CDR2 SASEGT. V lost 4 bases and J 2 bases, leaving 15 bases between the germline ends. The CDR3 runs 15 residues. The CDR3 DNA reads TGTGCCAGCAGTGTGGATCGTGGGAGAACCTACGAGCAGTACTTC. As protein: CASSVDRGRTYEQYF.

This chain uses TRBV13 with TRBJ2-3; D remains unclear. Per germline, CDR1 PRHDT and CDR2 FYEKMQ (reference sequence). CDR3 length: 14 residues. The ends were cut back, 4 bases at V and 5 bases at J, with 13 bases in the middle. The CDR3 DNA sequence: TGTGCCAGCAGCTCCGTGGCTACCAAAGATACGCAGTATTTT. Translation gives CASSSVATKDTQYF.

V gene TRBV4-2 combines with J gene TRBJ1-1; TRBD1 is a possible D gene (6 bases). Trimming took off 0 bases at V and 4 bases at J, with 9 bases between the two ends. Germline V gene data show CDR1 as LGHNA and CDR2 as YNFKEQ. The CDR3 has 14 residues. The CDR3 DNA reads as TGTGCCAGCAGCCAAGAACCAGGGGCCACTGAAGCTTTCTTT. Its translation: CASSQEPGATEAFF.

V usage is TRBV28 and J usage is TRBJ2-5, with TRBD2 as a possible D gene (6 bases). The CDR3 is 15 residues long. Germline V lookup: CDR1 MDHEN, CDR2 SYDVKM. The V and J ends lost 3 bases and 2 bases respectively, with 13 bases between them. The CDR3 region is CASSLLLAPQETQYF. The CDR3 DNA sequence: TGTGCCAGCAGTTTGCTCCTAGCGCCACAAGAGACCCAGTACTTC. The full variable domain, rest sourced from reference TRBV28 and TRBJ2-5, is DVKVTQSSRYLVKRTGEKVFLECVQDMDHENMFWYRQDPGLGLRLIYFSYDVKMKEKGDIPEGYSVSREKKERFSLILESASTNQTSMYLCASSLLLAPQETQYFGPGTRLLVL.

Only a few counts were recorded for this clone. The chain couples TRBV2 to TRBJ2-5; D call uncertain. Germline CDR1 and CDR2: SNHLY and FYNNEI. This CDR3 contains 13 residues. V gave up 1 base and J gave up 1 base, with 4 bases separating them. The CDR3 here is CASSEDTQETQYF. The CDR3 coding sequence is TGTGCCAGCAGTGAAGACACCCAAGAGACCCAGTACTTC.

The chain couples TRBV29-1 to TRBJ2-2; D is tentatively TRBD1 or TRBD2 (5 bases each). This CDR3 has 13 amino acids. Germline V gene data show CDR1 as SQVTM and CDR2 as ANQGSEA. With 4 bases removed from V and 7 bases from J, the gap between germline ends came to 13 bases. CDR3 nucleotide sequence: TGCAGCGTTGTGGGGCAGGGAGTCGGGGAGCTGTTTTTT. Protein sequence: CSVVGQGVGELFF.

This chain joins TRBV5-1 and TRBJ2-1; D unclear. This CDR3 comprises 14 residues. Trimming shortened V by 2 bases and J by 2 bases, and 8 bases separated the two germline ends. CDR1 is SGHRS, CDR2 YFSETQ, per germline. Here the CDR3 reads CASSFADAYNEQFF. DNA of the CDR3: TGCGCCAGCAGCTTCGCGGACGCCTACAATGAGCAGTTCTTC.

The V gene is TRBV14, the J gene TRBJ2-1, with TRBD2 identical over 14 bases. The CDR3 loop spans 17 amino acids. Germline CDR1 SGHDN, CDR2 FVKESK. With 5 bases clipped from V and 3 bases from J, the junction kept 6 bases outside the gene matches. CDR3 nucleotides: TGTGCCAGCAGCTACGGGACTAGCGGGAGTTTCTACAATGAGCAGTTCTTC. It is translated as CASSYGTSGSFYNEQFF.

The chain recombines TRBV7-9 with TRBJ2-7; 9 bases are a match to TRBD2. The CDR3 covers 16 residues. Germline loops: CDR1 SEHNR, CDR2 FQNEAQ (reference sequence). V shed 6 bases and J 4 bases; nucleotides not matched to a gene: 13. The CDR3: CASRSPVAGEQYEQYF. The CDR3 nucleotides are TGTGCCAGCAGATCTCCGGTAGCGGGAGAACAATACGAGCAGTACTTC.

The V and J genes are TRBV7-6 and TRBJ2-1; no reliable D call. Trimming cost V 1 base and J 0 bases, with 10 bases left between them. Germline CDR1 is SGHVS and CDR2 is FNYEAQ. The CDR3 runs to 16 residues. CDR3 DNA sequence: TGTGCCAGCAGCTTAGGTGGCAAACTCTCCTACAATGAGCAGTTCTTC. As protein: CASSLGGKLSYNEQFF.

The chain carries TRBV7-2 and TRBJ2-5, with D perhaps matching TRBD2 (5 bases). The CDR3 loop spans 16 amino acids. CDR1 and CDR2 from the germline V gene are SGHTA and FQGNSA. The V and J ends lost 4 bases and 3 bases respectively, with 18 bases between them. CDR3 DNA sequence: TGTGCCAGCAGCTCCCGGGGTGGCCTATCAAAAGAGACCCAGTACTTC. It is translated as CASSSRGGLSKETQYF.

V gene TRBV11-2 combines with J gene TRBJ2-3; 7 nucleotides line up with TRBD1. J lost 5 bases, V lost 4 bases, and 6 bases had no gene match. The CDR3 extends over 14 amino acids. Germline V gene lookup returns CDR1 SGHAT and CDR2 FQNNGV. In DNA form, the CDR3 reads TGTGCCAGCAGCTCAAAGACAGGGCTAGATACGCAGTATTTT. Amino acids: CASSSKTGLDTQYF.

The chain employs TRBV5-6 and TRBJ2-5, with D perhaps assigned TRBD1 or TRBD2 (6 bases each). CDR1 and CDR2 from the germline V gene are SGHDT and YYEEEE. Trimming stripped 1 base from V and 5 bases from J, with 18 bases between. The length of the CDR3 is 16 residues. CDR3 sequence (DNA): TGTGCCAGCAGCTTGTGGGGGGCGACGCACGGGGAGACCCAGTACTTC. Its translation is CASSLWGATHGETQYF.

The rearrangement uses TRBV29-1 and TRBJ1-1; D is unresolved. CDR3 length equals 13 residues. Trimming took 1 base from V and 1 from J, leaving 7 bases between them. Germline V gene data show CDR1 as SQVTM and CDR2 as ANQGSEA. CDR3 residues: CSVEVGRNTEAFF. CDR3 nucleotides: TGCAGCGTTGAAGTCGGGAGGAACACTGAAGCTTTCTTT.

V usage is TRBV9 and J usage is TRBJ1-1, with D possibly TRBD1 on 6 matching bases. Trimming removed 0 bases from V and 7 bases from J, with 13 bases in between. Germline V CDR1 and CDR2: SGDLS, YYNGEE. There are 14 residues in the CDR3. The CDR3 loop is CASSVVRSTGEAFF. The CDR3 bases are TGTGCCAGCAGCGTAGTACGCTCGACAGGTGAAGCTTTCTTT.

The chain recombines TRBV2 with TRBJ2-7; D is undetermined. This CDR3 is built from 12 residues. Deletions cut 6 bases from V and 1 base from J, with 7 bases between. Germline-derived CDR1 and CDR2 are SNHLY and FYNNEI. The CDR3 region is CASRVGSYEQYF. CDR3 sequence (DNA): TGTGCCAGCAGAGTGGGATCCTACGAGCAGTACTTC.

The chain combines TRBV29-1 with TRBJ2-7; unclear D gene. V was cut by 3 bases and J by 2 bases, with 14 bases left in between. This CDR3 has 14 amino acids. The germline V gene has CDR1 SQVTM and CDR2 ANQGSEA. The CDR3 loop reads CSVDIDQEPYEQYF. The DNA of the CDR3 is TGCAGCGTTGATATAGATCAAGAGCCCTACGAGCAGTACTTC.

A single count supports this clone. The chain carries TRBV12-5 and TRBJ2-5, with 7 bases that match TRBD2. The CDR3 runs 14 residues. Germline V gene sequence: CDR1 LGHNT, CDR2 FRNRAP. The V segment lost 2 bases and the J segment 1 base; nucleotides outside the gene matches: 1. The CDR3 DNA follows: TGTGCTAGTGGTTTGAGCGGGGTCCAAGAGACCCAGTACTTC. This sequence encodes CASGLSGVQETQYF.

The chain carries TRBV28 and TRBJ2-1; D gene uncertain. The germline V and J ends were trimmed by 3 bases and 0 bases, with 9 bases remaining between them. The CDR3 is 15 residues long. Germline CDR1 and CDR2: MDHEN and SYDVKM. CDR3 region: CASSFGGDSYNEQFF. CDR3 DNA: TGTGCCAGCAGTTTCGGTGGGGACTCCTACAATGAGCAGTTCTTC.